This TCR beta chain was retrieved from a study of T cell repertoires in cytomegalovirus infection. At the level of the study: Recently identified HLA-C-restricted CMV epitopes were used, and well-studied HLA-B-restricted CMV epitopes were used as well. Public signatures in TCR beta pointed to CMV infection and matching HLA type. The study's findings and limits: HLA-C-restricted CMV clonotypes gave the most frequent clonotype in two of eight donors. Cumulative frequency (of public TCR beta family members) identified carriers of CMV plus the relevant HLA.

V lost 2 bases and J lost 0, with 11 bases in between. In germline, CDR1 is SGDLS, CDR2 YYNGEE. The length of the CDR3 is 15 residues. This clonotype was detected only a few times. The antigen is undetermined. MiXCR was run by TCRdb on the reads, yielding one entry per CDR3 protein. The sample shows about 920,000 distinct CDR3 sequences, less than 35% of them seen only once. This rearrangement joins TRBV9 to TRBJ1-1, with TRBD1 as a possible D gene (5 bases). The sequenced sample was cultured CD8+ T cells from PBMCs, obtained from culture after CMV antigen stimulation. The source of this sequence is a human donor in good health (CMV status not recorded). Some clones in this sample may be carry-over from other donors' samples. The CDR3 coding sequence is TGTGCCAGCAGCGTCAGCAGGGACCTGAACACTGAAGCTTTCTTT. It codes for CASSVSRDLNTEAFF. Supplemented by reference TRBV9 and TRBJ1-1, the full variable domain reads DSGVTQTPKHLITATGQRVTLRCSPRSGDLSVYWYQQSLDQGLQFLIQYYNGEERAKGNILERFSAQQFPDLHSELNLSSLELGDSALYFCASSVSRDLNTEAFFGQGTRLTVV.